The 3 T cell receptor beta chains below were found in one sample sequenced in a study of CD8+CD57+ T cells in acquired aplastic anemia. According to the study, genomic DNA was the template for TCR beta VDJ and CDR3 profiling. TCRdb analysed the reads with MiXCR anew, one entry per CDR3 protein. The sample has around 430,000 distinct CDR3 sequences, around 30% seen once; the top ten hold roughly 0.8%. Patients selected for sequencing had displayed CD8+CD57+ cell expansion by flow cytometry. The specimen was sorted CD4+, CD8+, or CD8+CD57+ T cells (not recorded which) from PBMCs. Receptors were obtained from a human donor with aplastic anemia.

The V call is TRBV25-1, the J call TRBJ1-5; D remains ambiguous. CDR1 is MGHDK, CDR2 SYGVNS, per germline. The CDR3 is made up of 14 amino acids. Trimming left V 6 bases short and J 9 bases short, with 18 bases between. The CDR3 DNA reads as TGTGCCAGCAGGCCGGGAGAAGGAGTTCTGCCCCAGCATTTT. This codes for CASRPGEGVLPQHF.

This clonotype was recorded a few times. The chain joins TRBV3-1 to TRBJ1-2; TRBD1 matches at 11 bases. This CDR3 is 17 amino acids long. Germline CDR1 reads LGHDT; CDR2 reads YNNKEL (reference sequence). The V and J ends lost 1 base and 1 base, in that order; junction bases with no gene match: 5. CDR3 sequence: CASSQGTGGGFNYGYTF. The CDR3 DNA sequence: TGTGCCAGCAGCCAAGGGACAGGGGGCGGCTTTAACTATGGCTACACCTTC.

The CDR3 loop reads CASRQRDFYEQYF. DNA of the CDR3: TGTGCCAGCAGGCAGCGGGACTTCTACGAGCAGTACTTC. This chain connects TRBV25-1 to TRBJ2-7; 7 nucleotides align to TRBD2. Germline loops: CDR1 MGHDK, CDR2 SYGVNS. J was trimmed by 3 bases and V by 6 bases; bases with no gene match: 5. CDR3 size: 13 residues.